These 27 T cell receptor beta chains were sequenced from one sample in a study of blood T cell repertoires in COVID-19. TCRdb's table, derived via immunoSEQ multiplex PCR, lists solely in-frame clones and lacks some. Of more than 95,000 clones in the sample, approximately 91% were seen once. Sequencing used peripheral blood. These receptors all come from a human donor in a cohort sampled during active COVID-19.

The rearrangement uses TRBV7-6 and TRBJ2-3; TRBD2 agrees at 8 bases. The J segment lost 2 bases and the V segment lost 6 bases, leaving 13 bases of the junction unmatched. The germline gives CDR1 SGHVS, CDR2 FNYEAQ. This CDR3 has 17 amino acids. The CDR3 protein is CASRPPGGRRDTDTQYF. The CDR3, as DNA: TGTGCCAGCAGGCCCCCGGGGGGGCGGAGGGACACAGATACGCAGTATTTT. Complete variable domain (other parts from reference TRBV7-6 and TRBJ2-3): GAGVSQSPRYKVTKRGQDVALRCDPISGHVSLYWYRQALGQGPEFLTYFNYEAQQDKSGLPNDRFSAERPEGSISTLTIQRTEQRDSAMYRCASRPPGGRRDTDTQYFGPGTRLTVL.

This chain links TRBV4-3 with TRBJ1-3, with 8 bases lining up with TRBD1. Germline trimming cut 0 bases from V and 4 bases from J; bases unmatched to any gene: 8. Germline CDR1 LGHNA, CDR2 YSLEER. The CDR3 consists of 17 residues. This chain's CDR3 is CASSQDQPGGEGNTIYF. CDR3 in DNA: TGCGCCAGCAGCCAAGATCAGCCAGGGGGCGAAGGAAACACCATATATTTT.

This chain links TRBV7-2 with TRBJ2-3; 10 positions match TRBD2. This CDR3 comprises 17 residues. The trim removed 1 base at V and 1 base at J, leaving 5 bases unmatched. Germline assignment: CDR1 SGHTA and CDR2 FQGNSA. The CDR3 nucleotides are TGTGCCAGCAGCTTAGGCGGTCTAGCGGGGGGCACAGATACGCAGTATTTT. Translating gives CASSLGGLAGGTDTQYF.

This rearrangement joins TRBV19 to TRBJ2-4; D is unresolved. In germline, CDR1 is LNHDA, CDR2 SQIVND (reference sequence). Trimming took off 4 bases at V and 0 bases at J, with 19 bases between the two ends. The CDR3 is 18 residues long. CDR3: CASSRAGPLILAKNIQYF. The CDR3 nucleotides read TGTGCCAGTAGTAGGGCTGGTCCCCTAATACTAGCCAAAAACATTCAGTACTTC.

The chain links TRBV7-9 to TRBJ2-6; D remains ambiguous. Trimming removed 1 base from V and 0 bases from J, with 7 bases in between. Germline V gives CDR1 SEHNR, CDR2 FQNEAQ (reference sequence). The length of the CDR3 is 16 residues. The DNA for the CDR3 is TGTGCCAGCAGCTTAGACTACCACTCTGGGGCCAACGTCCTGACTTTC. Amino acids: CASSLDYHSGANVLTF.

This clone was found once. The chain has TRBV10-1 and TRBJ2-1; 11 nucleotides align to TRBD2. Looked up from germline, CDR1 is WNHNN and CDR2 is SYGVQD (reference sequence). The CDR3 is 20 amino acids. V lost 7 bases to trimming and J lost 3 bases; unmatched junction nucleotides: 20. The CDR3 DNA follows: TGCGCCAGCAATCGCCCGGGACTAGCGGTTTTTTTTCGAGGCTACAATGAGCAGTTCTTC. This translates into CASNRPGLAVFFRGYNEQFF.

V gene TRBV6-6 combines with J gene TRBJ2-1, with 10 bases identical to TRBD2. Trimming removed 7 bases from V and 8 bases from J; junction bases left unmatched: 11. Germline V gene data show CDR1 as MNHNY and CDR2 as SVGAGI (reference sequence). This CDR3 has 15 residues. As DNA, the CDR3 is TGTGCCAGCATCTCCCCAGCGGGGGGGCAGGATGAGCAGTTCTTC. It specifies CASISPAGGQDEQFF.

The chain carries TRBV7-2 and TRBJ2-5; a weak D match, TRBD2 (6 bases). The germline gives CDR1 SGHTA, CDR2 FQGNSA. CDR3 length equals 16 residues. Between the trimmed V and J ends, which lost 5 bases and 4 bases, there was a span of 20 bases. The CDR3, as DNA: TGTGCCAGCAGCCCCACTTCTGGAGGGCGGGGAGAGACCCAGTACTTC. This encodes CASSPTSGGRGETQYF.

Written as DNA, the CDR3 is TGTGCCAGCAGCCCAAGTCTCCAGGGGTACGAGCAGTACTTC. Its protein product is CASSPSLQGYEQYF. This chain links TRBV6-6 with TRBJ2-7, with TRBD1 as a possible D gene (6 bases). The length of the CDR3 is 14 residues. V lost 6 bases and J 4 bases, leaving 16 bases between the germline ends. CDR1 and CDR2 (germline): MNHNY, SVGAGI (reference sequence).

The chain employs TRBV12-3 or TRBV12-4 and TRBJ2-7; D is unresolved. The CDR3 contains 12 residues. The V and J ends lost 5 bases and 4 bases respectively, with 9 bases between them. This CDR3 reads CASSKVEYEQYF. CDR3 bases: TGTGCCAGCAGTAAAGTAGAGTACGAGCAGTACTTC.

The chain combines TRBV7-3 with TRBJ2-1, with D perhaps matching TRBD1 (6 bases). The CDR3 runs to 14 residues. The germline CDR1 and CDR2 sequences are SGHTA and FQGTGA. With 2 bases removed from V and 5 bases from J, the gap between germline ends came to 10 bases. DNA for the CDR3: TGTGCCAGCAGCTTAGGGGGCGGCGACAATGAGCAGTTCTTC. It is translated as CASSLGGGDNEQFF.

This chain links TRBV5-1 with TRBJ2-2; TRBD2 aligns across 8 bases. Trimming at V came to 0 bases and at J to 5 bases, leaving 9 bases not matched to a gene. The CDR3 covers 17 residues. Germline CDR1 is SGHRS and CDR2 is YFSETQ. Written as DNA, the CDR3 is TGCGCCAGCAGCTTGGGGGCCAGCGGGAGTCTTACCGGGGAGCTGTTTTTT. As protein: CASSLGASGSLTGELFF.

The chain uses TRBV2 and TRBJ1-2; 11 nucleotides match TRBD1. Trimming cost V 4 bases and J 7 bases; bases outside gene matches: 5. CDR3 length equals 14 residues. Germline V CDR1 and CDR2: SNHLY, FYNNEI. This CDR3 is CASSVGTGGSGYTF. The CDR3 DNA sequence: TGTGCCAGCAGTGTTGGGACAGGGGGAAGTGGCTACACCTTC.

J is TRBJ2-1 and V is TRBV3-1 (or the pseudogene TRBV3-2); D is uncertain. The CDR3 extends over 12 amino acids. V lost 3 bases to trimming and J lost 7 bases, with 7 bases between them. Germline V CDR1 and CDR2: LGHDT, YNNKEL (reference sequence). The DNA of the CDR3 is TGTGCCAGCAGCCATGGTACAAATGAGCAGTTCTTC. Protein sequence: CASSHGTNEQFF.

The V and J genes are TRBV14 and TRBJ2-1, with 8 bases lining up with TRBD2. The CDR3 contains 14 residues. Germline V gives CDR1 SGHDN, CDR2 FVKESK. V gave up 4 bases and J gave up 7 bases; unmatched junction bases: 6. The CDR3 DNA is TGTGCCAGCAGCCCGCCGGGGGGGTGGAATGAGCAGTTCTTC. It translates to CASSPPGGWNEQFF.

The chain joins TRBV25-1 to TRBJ2-7; weak D call: TRBD2 (7 bases). Germline V gene lookup returns CDR1 MGHDK and CDR2 SYGVNS. The germline V and J ends were trimmed by 9 bases and 2 bases, with 17 bases remaining between them. The CDR3 covers 14 residues. CDR3 protein: CASSREGGAYEQYF. The CDR3 coding sequence is TGTGCCAGTAGTCGGGAAGGGGGGGCCTACGAGCAGTACTTC.

The rearrangement uses TRBV15 and TRBJ2-2, with D hard to call. CDR1 LNHNV and CDR2 YYDKDF come from the germline V gene (reference sequence). The CDR3 has 13 amino acids. Trimming took 0 bases from V and 6 from J, leaving 5 bases between them. For the CDR3, the DNA is TGTGCCACCAGCAGAGAGGGCCCCGGGGAGCTGTTTTTT. Translation: CATSREGPGELFF.

The chain joins TRBV25-1 to TRBJ2-1; 11 nucleotides match TRBD2. CDR1 is MGHDK, CDR2 SYGVNS, per germline. The CDR3 has 16 amino acids. The J segment lost 9 bases and the V segment lost 4 bases, leaving 11 bases of the junction unmatched. CDR3 in amino acids: CASSVGSGGASGEQFF. Here the CDR3 DNA reads TGTGCCAGCAGTGTAGGTAGCGGGGGGGCCTCTGGTGAGCAGTTCTTC.

This chain joins TRBV6-2 or TRBV6-3 and TRBJ2-7; TRBD1 matches 11 bases. The germline V gene has CDR1 MNHEY and CDR2 SVGEGT. Trimming took 2 bases from V and 0 from J; bases not matched to a gene: 0. The length of the CDR3 is 15 residues. Here the CDR3 DNA reads TGTGCCAGCAGTTACGGGACAGGGGGCTCCTACGAGCAGTACTTC. Protein product: CASSYGTGGSYEQYF.

V gene TRBV3-1 (or the pseudogene TRBV3-2) combines with J gene TRBJ1-6; TRBD1 might be the D (5 bases). Trimming left V 1 base short and J 11 bases short, with 9 bases between. Germline V gene lookup returns CDR1 LGHDT and CDR2 YNNKEL (reference sequence). This CDR3 region has 13 residues. CDR3 sequence reads: CASSQGAGTPLHF. The DNA for the CDR3 is TGTGCCAGCAGCCAAGGTGCAGGGACACCCCTCCACTTT.

The V gene is TRBV25-1, the J gene TRBJ1-1; D unclear. The V and J ends lost 1 base and 8 bases respectively, with 5 bases between them. The CDR3 consists of 11 residues. Germline V gene data show CDR1 as MGHDK and CDR2 as SYGVNS. The CDR3 sequence is CASSESVEAFF. CDR3 in DNA: TGTGCCAGCAGTGAATCAGTAGAAGCTTTCTTT.

The rearrangement uses TRBV4-2 and TRBJ1-1, with a possible D match to TRBD1 (5 bases). Germline values: CDR1 LGHNA, CDR2 YNFKEQ. V dropped 7 bases and J dropped 4 bases, with 13 bases sitting between them. This CDR3 has 13 amino acids. In DNA, the CDR3 is TGTGCCAGCACCCACCAGGGTCCCACTGAAGCTTTCTTT. Translated, it gives CASTHQGPTEAFF.

The chain recombines TRBV6-6 with TRBJ2-7; 7 bases are shared with TRBD1. Germline V CDR1 and CDR2: MNHNY, SVGAGI (reference sequence). V was clipped by 0 bases and J by 6 bases; unmatched bases: 2. The CDR3 runs 13 residues. The CDR3 spells CASSYSRTGEQYF. The CDR3 region has the DNA TGTGCCAGCAGTTACTCCAGGACAGGCGAGCAGTACTTC.

The rearrangement links TRBV6-2 or TRBV6-3 to TRBJ2-1; 16 nucleotides agree with TRBD2. This CDR3 is 14 amino acids long. Germline V lookup: CDR1 MNHEY, CDR2 SVGEGT. The V gene end was trimmed by 5 bases and the J gene end by 12 bases; junction bases not matched to a gene: 4. The CDR3 bases are TGTGCCAGCAGTCCCGGGACTAGCGGGAGGGCGCAGTTCTTC. Translation gives CASSPGTSGRAQFF.

This chain links TRBV28 with TRBJ2-3; TRBD2 agrees at 10 bases. V trimming: 3 bases; J trimming: 2 bases; junction bases outside the gene matches: 8. The CDR3 spans 17 residues. CDR1 is MDHEN and CDR2 is SYDVKM in the germline V gene. Here the CDR3 DNA reads TGTGCCAGCAGTTTCTCCTTAGCGGGGGGCCACACAGATACGCAGTATTTT. Translation gives CASSFSLAGGHTDTQYF.

By its share, this clone is medium-sized. V gene TRBV28 combines with J gene TRBJ1-3; tentative D call: TRBD1 (6 bases). Germline values: CDR1 MDHEN, CDR2 SYDVKM. The V and J ends lost 5 bases and 0 bases respectively, with 11 bases between them. The CDR3 has 15 amino acids. This CDR3 reads CASSTGTTSGNTIYF. CDR3 bases: TGTGCCAGCAGTACAGGGACCACCTCTGGAAACACCATATATTTT.

The rearrangement links TRBV4-3 to TRBJ1-2, with 9 bases that match TRBD1. V trimming: 3 bases; J trimming: 3 bases; junction bases outside the gene matches: 5. Germline assignment: CDR1 LGHNA and CDR2 YSLEER. CDR3 length: 15 residues. CDR3 loop: CASSQITGGDYGYTF. The CDR3 bases are TGCGCCAGCAGCCAGATAACAGGGGGCGACTATGGCTACACCTTC.